These T cell receptor beta chains were read from a single sample in a study of CD8 T cells in ankylosing spondylitis. A single record per CDR3 protein comes from TCRdb applying MiXCR to the 5' RACE reads. The table has over 200,000 distinct CDR3 sequences, over 9.5% seen once. The sample consisted of blood, either unsorted or a sorted T cell fraction (not recorded which). The receptors here all came from a male donor with ankylosing spondylitis or in good health (not recorded which). Each CDR3 is given with its conserved first and last residue. D genes are given only for firm matches. Clone size appears in some rows only: once, few, many, or a class for an expanded clone.

V gene	J gene	clone size	D gene	CDR3 DNA	CDR3 protein
TRBV6-1	TRBJ1-1	many	TRBD1	TGTGCCAGCAGACCACAGGGGGAGTACACTGAAGCTTTCTTT	CASRPQGEYTEAFF
TRBV5-1	TRBJ2-3	many	TRBD2	TGCGCCAGCAGCTTGGAACTAGCGGGGGGGCGGCGGACAGATACGCAGTATTTT	CASSLELAGGRRTDTQYF
TRBV12-3/TRBV12-4	TRBJ1-1	many	TRBD1	TGTGCCAGCAGTCCCTCGACAGGGACCGAGAACACTGAAGCTTTCTTT	CASSPSTGTENTEAFF
TRBV12-3/TRBV12-4	TRBJ1-1	-	-	TGTGCCAGCGGGTCTTCCGGCGGCACTGAAGCTTTCTTT	CASGSSGGTEAFF
TRBV20-1	TRBJ2-1	many	-	TGCAGTGCTAGAGGGGACTACAATGAGCAGTTCTTC	CSARGDYNEQFF
TRBV3-1	TRBJ1-1	many	-	TGTGCCAGCAGCCGGCTAAGCGCGCGGGGGAACACTGAAGCTTTCTTT	CASSRLSARGNTEAFF
TRBV12-3/TRBV12-4	TRBJ2-6	-	TRBD2	TGTGCCAGCACGTGGGGAGGGGCCAACGTCCTAACTTTC	CASTWGGANVLTF
TRBV28	TRBJ2-1	-	-	TGTGCCAGCAGTCTAAGGGCCTACAATGAGCAGTTCTTC	CASSLRAYNEQFF
TRBV5-1	TRBJ2-7	-	-	TGCGCCAGCAGCTTGGAAGGGACACAGACCTACGAGCAGTACTTC	CASSLEGTQTYEQYF
TRBV20-1	TRBJ1-5	-	TRBD1	TGCAGTGCTAGAGATGGACAGGGGTTTAATCAGCCCCAGCATTTT	CSARDGQGFNQPQHF
TRBV5-1	TRBJ2-6	once	TRBD1	TGCGCCAGCAGCTGGACAGGCAGTATTAGCTCTGGGGCCAACGTCCTGACTTTC	CASSWTGSISSGANVLTF
TRBV10-3	TRBJ1-2	-	-	TGTGCCATATCGCAGGGTCCGGCTAACTATGGCTACACCTTC	CAISQGPANYGYTF
TRBV12-3/TRBV12-4	TRBJ2-1	many	-	TGTGCCAGTTCGGGACTCTCCTACAATGAGCAGTTCTTC	CASSGLSYNEQFF
TRBV6-1	TRBJ1-3	few	-	TGTGCCAGCAGTGCGGGGGCTAGTGGAAACACCATATATTTT	CASSAGASGNTIYF
TRBV7-9	TRBJ1-6	-	-	TGTGCCAGCAGCCCGGCGGCAACTCGGAATTCACCCCTCCACTTT	CASSPAATRNSPLHF
TRBV5-1	TRBJ1-6	-	-	TGCGCCAGCAGCTTGGCTAGTTCACCCCTCCACTTT	CASSLASSPLHF
TRBV7-9	TRBJ1-1	many	-	TGTGCCAGCAGCTCCCCGGGACAACACACTGAAGCTTTCTTT	CASSSPGQHTEAFF
TRBV28	TRBJ2-1	few	-	TGTGCCAGCAGTCCCCACACCGGACAGTCAAATGAGCAGTTCTTC	CASSPHTGQSNEQFF
TRBV20-1	TRBJ2-2	many	TRBD1	TGCAGTGCTAGCCAGGGGGACATAGTGACCGGGGAGCTGTTTTTT	CSASQGDIVTGELFF
TRBV6-1	TRBJ2-7	-	TRBD1	TGTGCCAGCAGTCGAACGGGACAGGACACCTCTTACGAGCAGTACTTC	CASSRTGQDTSYEQYF
TRBV20-1	TRBJ2-7	-	TRBD2	TGCTGTGCCCCAGCAGGACTAGCGGGGGTAGGGGACTACGAGCAGTACTTC	CCAPAGLAGVGDYEQYF
TRBV5-1	TRBJ1-4	many	TRBD1	TGCGCCAGCAGCGGACAGGGCCAAGAAAAACTGTTTTTT	CASSGQGQEKLFF
TRBV29-1	TRBJ2-7	many	-	TGCAGCGTTGAAGCAGGGAACAGCTACGAGCAGTACTTC	CSVEAGNSYEQYF
TRBV7-2	TRBJ1-5	many	-	TGTGCCAGCAGCTTAGCAGGGCTGAGCAATCAGCCCCAGCATTTT	CASSLAGLSNQPQHF
TRBV7-3	TRBJ2-3	-	-	TGTGCCAGCAACTTAACAGGTGACACAGATACGCAGTATTTT	CASNLTGDTDTQYF
TRBV7-9	TRBJ1-6	-	-	TGTGCCAGCCGGGGGTCAGTCAATTCACCCCTCCACTTT	CASRGSVNSPLHF
TRBV7-9	TRBJ2-2	few	-	TGTGCCAGCAGATATACCGGGGAGCTGTTTTTT	CASRYTGELFF
TRBV5-1	TRBJ1-1	many	TRBD1	TGCGCCAGCAGCTTTGGGACAGGGAACACTGAAGCTTTCTTT	CASSFGTGNTEAFF
TRBV5-1	TRBJ2-2	many	-	TGCGCCAGCAGCTTGGTCCAGACGAACACCGGGGAGCTGTTTTTT	CASSLVQTNTGELFF
TRBV20-1	TRBJ2-7	many	-	TGCAGTGCCGCCGTGGGCGGGGCATACGAGCAGTACTTC	CSAAVGGAYEQYF
TRBV6-2/TRBV6-3	TRBJ1-2	many	TRBD1	TGTGCCAGCAGTCGGACAGGGGTCCACTATGGCTACACCTTC	CASSRTGVHYGYTF
TRBV28	TRBJ1-2	many	-	TGTGCCAGCAGGACTGGACAGAGCTATGGCTACACCTTC	CASRTGQSYGYTF
TRBV5-1	TRBJ2-7	-	-	TGCGCCAGTAATACGGACACGGGCTACGAGCAGTACTTC	CASNTDTGYEQYF
TRBV3-1	TRBJ1-2	many	-	TGTGCCAGCAGCCGTAAAAGCCAGGGAGGAGACTATGGCTACACCTTC	CASSRKSQGGDYGYTF
TRBV20-1	TRBJ2-1	-	TRBD2	TGCTGTGCTAGAGATACCAGCGGGGATACGTACAATGAGCAGTTCTTC	CCARDTSGDTYNEQFF
TRBV11-2	TRBJ1-2	-	TRBD1	TGTGCCAGCAGCCCAGGACAGGTCGGCAACTATGGCTACACCTTC	CASSPGQVGNYGYTF
TRBV5-1	TRBJ1-5	few	-	TGCGCCAGCAGCTTGGAGCATAGCAATCAGCCCCAGCATTTT	CASSLEHSNQPQHF
TRBV7-9	TRBJ1-1	many	-	TGTGCCAGCACCGGTTACACTGAAGCTTTCTTT	CASTGYTEAFF
TRBV20-1	TRBJ2-1	-	TRBD2	TGCCGTGGACTAGCGGGGAACAATGAGCAGTTCTTC	CRGLAGNNEQFF
TRBV29-1	TRBJ1-3	few	-	TGCAGCGTTCGTAGAGGGGCAGGAAACACCATATATTTT	CSVRRGAGNTIYF
TRBV12-3/TRBV12-4	TRBJ2-1	few	TRBD1	TGTGCCAGCAGTTTTGTGGGACAGGGGAGAAATGAGCAGTTCTTC	CASSFVGQGRNEQFF
TRBV12-3/TRBV12-4	TRBJ1-5	-	TRBD1	TGTGCCAGCACCCAGGGACAGGGTTACGAGCAGCCCCAGCATTTT	CASTQGQGYEQPQHF
TRBV28	TRBJ2-7	many	-	TGTGCCAGCAGTTGGGCAGGGCCTCGGAACGAGCAGTACTTC	CASSWAGPRNEQYF
TRBV6-5	TRBJ2-2	many	TRBD2	TGTGCCAGCAGTTACTCGGGGGGGACGACCGGGGAGCTGTTTTTT	CASSYSGGTTGELFF
TRBV7-2	TRBJ2-1	many	TRBD1	TGTGCCAGCAGATCAGCCGGGACAGGGGGCCATGAGCAGTTCTTC	CASRSAGTGGHEQFF
TRBV3-1	TRBJ2-1	many	-	TGTGCCAGCAGCCCTTTCGGGGAGAAGTTCGATGAGCAGTTCTTC	CASSPFGEKFDEQFF
TRBV5-6	TRBJ2-3	many	-	TGTGCCAGCAGCGATGAGGGAGGCACAGATACGCAGTATTTT	CASSDEGGTDTQYF
TRBV5-6	TRBJ2-1	-	-	TGTGCCAGCAGACTATTAGATGAGCAGTTCTTC	CASRLLDEQFF
TRBV11-2	TRBJ2-3	many	-	TGTGCCAGCAGCTTGGCGAGCCCCGCTAGCACAGATACGCAGTATTTT	CASSLASPASTDTQYF
TRBV7-9	TRBJ1-4	-	-	TGTGCCAGCAGCTCAGTTCTTGAAAAACTGTTTTTT	CASSSVLEKLFF
TRBV10-3	TRBJ1-2	many	-	TGTGCCATCAGTGGTAAAGACAGTGACCCATATGGCTACACCTTC	CAISGKDSDPYGYTF
TRBV19	TRBJ2-6	-	-	TGTGCCAGTAGTGTAACAGGCTCTGGGGCCAACGTCCTGACTTTC	CASSVTGSGANVLTF
TRBV5-6	TRBJ2-2	-	TRBD1	TGTGCCAGCAGCTTGAGTGGAGGGACAGGTGTAACCGGGGAGCTGTTTTTT	CASSLSGGTGVTGELFF
TRBV12-3/TRBV12-4	TRBJ1-2	-	TRBD1	TGTGCCAGCAGCCCGGACAGGGGCTCCCTCGACTATGGCTACACCTTC	CASSPDRGSLDYGYTF